These 4 T cell receptor beta chains were sequenced from one sample in a study of response to subunit inactivated influenza vaccine. MiXCR, applied by TCRdb to the RT-PCR reads, yields one record per CDR3 protein. The top ten hold 10% of the sample, which has around 300,000 distinct CDR3 sequences, approximately 21% seen once. The sample in question was PBMCs from blood, obtained roughly 20 months after vaccination. Every receptor here comes from a man aged 50 to 69 who received an inactivated influenza vaccine.

The chain's CDR3 is CASSSRDRGLNTEAFF. For the CDR3, the DNA is TGTGCCAGCAGCTCCAGGGACAGGGGCCTGAACACTGAAGCTTTCTTT. The chain recombines TRBV7-8 with TRBJ1-1, with TRBD1 identical over 10 bases. With V trimmed by 4 bases and J by 0 bases, 5 bases remained unmatched. Germline loops: CDR1 SGHVS, CDR2 FQNEAQ. CDR3 size: 16 residues.

The rearrangement uses TRBV5-5 and TRBJ1-1; D unresolved. Between the trimmed V and J ends, which lost 4 bases and 2 bases, there was a span of 12 bases. The CDR3 runs 14 residues. In germline, CDR1 is SGHKS, CDR2 YYEKEE (reference sequence). CDR3 amino acids: CASSGLPGNTEAFF. CDR3 DNA sequence: TGTGCCAGCAGCGGACTACCCGGTAACACTGAAGCTTTCTTT.

This clonotype was counted a few times. This chain connects TRBV20-1 to TRBJ2-1; 10 nucleotides agree with TRBD2. Germline lookup yields CDR1 DFQATT and CDR2 SNEGSKA (reference sequence). With 0 bases clipped from V and 9 bases from J, the junction kept 11 bases outside the gene matches. The CDR3 extends over 16 amino acids. CDR3 amino acids: CSARDRASGRATEQFF. CDR3 bases: TGCAGTGCTAGAGATAGGGCCAGCGGGAGGGCCACTGAGCAGTTCTTC.

This chain connects TRBV7-9 to TRBJ1-1, with D unresolved. This CDR3 is built from 13 residues. Between the trimmed V and J ends, which lost 10 bases and 0 bases, there was a span of 12 bases. CDR1 is SEHNR and CDR2 is FQNEAQ in the germline V gene (reference sequence). The CDR3 bases are TGTGCCACCCGAGTTGCCATGAACACTGAAGCTTTCTTT. This encodes CATRVAMNTEAFF.